The 7 T cell receptor beta chains reported below all come from one sample, sequenced in a study of cytomegalovirus exposure and HLA in healthy donors. Using immunoSEQ multiplex PCR, the repertoire was profiled, and TCRdb retains in-frame clones only, with some absent. The table includes tens of thousands of clones, approximately 88% detected once. What was sequenced was PBMCs. The receptors were sampled from a woman aged 30 to 39 in good health and CMV-seronegative.

The chain couples TRBV13 to TRBJ2-7, with D maybe TRBD1 (5 bases). The CDR3 loop spans 14 amino acids. V was cut by 6 bases and J by 0 bases, with 12 bases left in between. Germline CDR1 and CDR2: PRHDT and FYEKMQ (reference sequence). The DNA of the CDR3 is TGTGCCAGCAGTATCGACAGATACTCCTACGAGCAGTACTTC. It codes for CASSIDRYSYEQYF.

The V gene is TRBV6-6, the J gene TRBJ1-3; 7 nucleotides agree with TRBD1. J gave up 4 bases and V 4 bases, and 10 bases lay outside the gene matches. The CDR3 is 16 amino acids. CDR1 is MNHNY, CDR2 SVGAGI, per germline (reference sequence). DNA for the CDR3: TGTGCCAGCAGTTTCACTACAGGGGCAGGAGGAAACACCATATATTTT. Its translation is CASSFTTGAGGNTIYF.

The chain employs TRBV11-2 and TRBJ1-4; 7 positions agree with TRBD1. The V and J ends lost 4 bases and 4 bases, in that order; junction bases with no gene match: 6. The CDR3 extends over 15 amino acids. Per the germline V gene, CDR1 is SGHAT and CDR2 is FQNNGV. The CDR3 DNA reads as TGTGCCAGCAGCTCAACGACAGGGTTTAATGAAAAACTGTTTTTT. It specifies CASSSTTGFNEKLFF.

This clone turned up a few times. The chain links TRBV11-2 to TRBJ2-7, with D possibly being TRBD1 (6 bases). V lost 1 base, J lost 2 bases, and 9 bases lay in between. CDR3 length equals 14 residues. CDR1 is SGHAT, CDR2 FQNNGV, per germline. Here the CDR3 DNA reads TGTGCCAGCAGCTTAGCGGACAGAACCTACGAGCAGTACTTC. Translation gives CASSLADRTYEQYF.

CDR3 residues: CASKEGDYGYTF. The DNA of the CDR3 is TGCGCCAGCAAAGAGGGAGACTATGGCTACACCTTC. V is TRBV5-1 and J is TRBJ1-2; no clear D. The V end was cut by 6 bases, the J end by 3 bases, with 9 bases between. CDR3 length: 12 amino acids. Germline values: CDR1 SGHRS, CDR2 YFSETQ.

V and J are TRBV11-2 and TRBJ1-2, with TRBD1 matching 7 bases. Germline CDR1 SGHAT, CDR2 FQNNGV. The CDR3 loop spans 15 amino acids. V dropped 4 bases and J dropped 3; count of bases not matched to a gene: 8. The CDR3 sequence is CASSSNGQEYYGYTF. The CDR3 DNA follows: TGTGCCAGCAGCTCCAACGGACAGGAGTACTATGGCTACACCTTC.

This chain joins TRBV6-5 and TRBJ2-7, with TRBD1 matching over 7 bases. Germline V lookup: CDR1 MNHEY, CDR2 SVGAGI. The CDR3 runs to 14 residues. The V and J ends lost 5 bases and 2 bases, in that order; junction bases with no gene match: 6. The CDR3 loop is CASSQGQLAYEQYF. In nucleotides, the CDR3 is TGTGCCAGCAGTCAGGGACAGCTTGCCTACGAGCAGTACTTC.